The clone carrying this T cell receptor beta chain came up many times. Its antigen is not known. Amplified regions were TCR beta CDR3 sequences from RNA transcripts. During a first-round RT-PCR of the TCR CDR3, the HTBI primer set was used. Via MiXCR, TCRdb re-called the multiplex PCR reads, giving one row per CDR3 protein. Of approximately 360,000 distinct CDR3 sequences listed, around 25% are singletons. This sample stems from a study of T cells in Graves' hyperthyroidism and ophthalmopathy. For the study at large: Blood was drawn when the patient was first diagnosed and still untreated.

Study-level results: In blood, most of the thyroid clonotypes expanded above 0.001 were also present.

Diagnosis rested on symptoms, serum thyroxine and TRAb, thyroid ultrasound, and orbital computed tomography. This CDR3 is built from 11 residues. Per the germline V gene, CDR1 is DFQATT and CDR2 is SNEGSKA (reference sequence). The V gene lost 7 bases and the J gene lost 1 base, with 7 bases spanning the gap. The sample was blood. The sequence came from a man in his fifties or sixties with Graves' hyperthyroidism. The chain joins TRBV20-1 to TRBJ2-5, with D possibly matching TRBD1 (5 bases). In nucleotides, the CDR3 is TGCAGTGGACAGCTCCAAGAGACCCAGTACTTC. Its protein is CSGQLQETQYF.